This T cell receptor (beta chain) derives from a study of T cells in Graves' hyperthyroidism and ophthalmopathy. Germline assignment: CDR1 SNHLY and CDR2 FYNNEI. This CDR3 has 16 residues. Trimming pared 9 bases from V and 0 bases from J, leaving 18 bases between. Amplified TCR beta CDR3 regions derived from RNA transcripts. First-round RT-PCR with HTBI primers amplified the TCR CDR3 region. TCRdb re-analysed the multiplex PCR reads in MiXCR, keeping a single row per CDR3 protein. Of 500,000 or so distinct CDR3 sequences in the sample, more than 15% were seen once. Fresh peripheral blood, about 10 ml of it, supplied the PBMCs.

Material for sequencing was blood. This chain joins TRBV2 and TRBJ1-5; D uncertain. This receptor was obtained from a woman between 18 and 29 years old with Graves' ophthalmopathy. The CDR3 spells CASSGRAPYSNQPQHF. CDR3 DNA sequence: TGTGCCAGTAGCGGGAGGGCCCCATATAGCAATCAGCCCCAGCATTTT.